The clone carrying this T cell receptor (beta chain) was detected only once. Its antigen remains unidentified. These data belong to a study of cytomegalovirus exposure and HLA in healthy donors. The overall study: The early release's HLA-typed donors yielded about 85 million unique TCRs. Whole-study results and caveats: Cytomegalovirus-associated status was assigned to about 150 TCR beta chains.

Amplification used 60 Vbeta primers and 13 Jbeta primers. The assay was immunoSEQ multiplex PCR, and TCRdb's table has in-frame clones only and misses some. The repertoire holds some 160,000 clones, with roughly 80% as singletons. V lost 4 bases, J lost 5 bases, and 12 bases lay in between. Germline values: CDR1 SGDLS, CDR2 YYNGEE. The CDR3 consists of 13 residues. The chain links TRBV9 to TRBJ2-5, with D tentatively TRBD2 (6 bases). The receptor was isolated from a woman in her 50s in good health and CMV-seronegative. Sequences were obtained from PBMCs. CDR3 DNA: TGTGCCAGCAGCCCTCCCCGGGAGGAGACCCAGTACTTC. Translation: CASSPPREETQYF.